The 18 T cell receptor beta chains below come from one sample, sequenced in a study of PD-L1 blockade in urothelial cancer. TCRdb's copy holds only in-frame clones and misses some; the assay was immunoSEQ multiplex PCR. The table has tens of thousands of clones, 84% seen once. As to time point: pretreatment peripheral blood. Sequenced material: PBMCs, taken around atezolizumab (anti-PD-L1) treatment. The receptors here all came from a man between 60 and 70 years old with urothelial cancer.

This CDR3 is CASLTPPVLNYGYTF. In nucleotides, the CDR3 is TGTGCCAGCCTCACTCCCCCCGTCCTTAACTATGGCTACACCTTC. The chain couples TRBV6-1 to TRBJ1-2; D remains unclear. Germline CDR1 is MNHNS and CDR2 is SASEGT. V gave up 8 bases and J gave up 1 base, with 17 bases separating them. The CDR3 runs 15 residues.

The rearrangement uses TRBV10-3 and TRBJ1-1; weak D call: TRBD1 (6 bases). The CDR3 totals 14 residues. Germline lookup yields CDR1 ENHRY and CDR2 SYGVKD. The ends were cut back, 3 bases at V and 1 base at J, with 9 bases in the middle. CDR3 nucleotides: TGTGCCATCAGTGAAGGGGGGGCGAACACTGAAGCTTTCTTT. Amino acid sequence: CAISEGGANTEAFF.

This clone has only one observation. The J gene is TRBJ2-5, the V gene TRBV6-5, with D perhaps matching TRBD1 (6 bases). This CDR3 comprises 14 residues. The V end lost 0 bases, the J end lost 1 base, and 6 bases lay between the germline ends. In germline, CDR1 is MNHEY, CDR2 SVGAGI. CDR3 region: CASSYSQGQETQYF. As DNA, the CDR3 is TGTGCCAGCAGTTACTCACAGGGCCAAGAGACCCAGTACTTC.

This clone has just a few counts. Here the CDR3 reads CASSQQGSYEQYF. DNA for the CDR3: TGTGCCAGCAGTCAGCAGGGGTCCTACGAGCAGTACTTC. The chain joins TRBV28 to TRBJ2-7; TRBD1 is a possible D gene (6 bases). Germline V gives CDR1 MDHEN, CDR2 SYDVKM. V gave up 5 bases and J gave up 1 base, with 9 bases separating them. The length of the CDR3 is 13 residues.

V is TRBV6-4 and J is TRBJ2-1; the match to TRBD2 covers 12 bases. From germline, CDR1 is MRHNA and CDR2 SNTAGT. The V gene end was trimmed by 5 bases and the J gene end by 6 bases; junction bases not matched to a gene: 5. The CDR3 loop spans 15 amino acids. The CDR3 loop reads CASSNGLAGFNEQFF. In DNA form, the CDR3 reads TGTGCCAGCAGTAACGGACTAGCGGGATTCAATGAGCAGTTCTTC.

This clone was seen just once. V gene TRBV19 combines with J gene TRBJ1-1; 7 positions match TRBD1. This CDR3 spans 14 amino acids. With 6 bases clipped from V and 0 bases from J, the junction kept 4 bases outside the gene matches. Per germline, CDR1 LNHDA and CDR2 SQIVND (reference sequence). The CDR3, as DNA: TGTGCCAGTAGATCCGACAGGGTGAACACTGAAGCTTTCTTT. This sequence encodes CASRSDRVNTEAFF. Full variable domain (remainder filled in from reference TRBV19 and TRBJ1-1): DGGITQSPKYLFRKEGQNVTLSCEQNLNHDAMYWYRQDPGQGLRLIYYSQIVNDFQKGDIAEGYSVSREKKESFPLTVTSAQKNPTAFYLCASRSDRVNTEAFFGQGTRLTVV.

J is TRBJ2-1 and V is TRBV29-1; possibly TRBD1 for D (5 bases). CDR3 size: 13 residues. V was clipped by 8 bases and J by 6 bases, with 17 bases between them. The germline gives CDR1 SQVTM, CDR2 ANQGSEA. CDR3 loop: CSSDRGRGNEQFF. For the CDR3, the DNA is TGCAGCTCCGACCGAGGAAGGGGCAATGAGCAGTTCTTC.

The chain recombines TRBV29-1 with TRBJ2-2; TRBD2 matches 9 bases. Germline trimming cut 5 bases from V and 3 bases from J; bases unmatched to any gene: 7. Germline CDR1 is SQVTM and CDR2 is ANQGSEA. The CDR3 is 15 residues long. CDR3 DNA: TGCAGCGTTTCGGGCGGGAGGGCCTACACCGGGGAGCTGTTTTTT. Translated, it gives CSVSGGRAYTGELFF.

The chain uses TRBV2 and TRBJ2-2; D perhaps matches TRBD2 (6 bases). The V gene lost 8 bases and the J gene lost 5 bases, with 9 bases spanning the gap. The CDR3 contains 12 residues. The germline V gene encodes CDR1 SNHLY and CDR2 FYNNEI. This CDR3 reads CASGGGTGELFF. CDR3 sequence (DNA): TGTGCCAGCGGGGGAGGTACCGGGGAGCTGTTTTTT. Based on the CDR3 plus reference TRBV2 and TRBJ2-2, the full variable domain is EPEVTQTPSHQVTQMGQEVILRCVPISNHLYFYWYRQILGQKVEFLVSFYNNEISEKSEIFDDQFSVERPDGSNFTLKIRSTKLEDSAMYFCASGGGTGELFFGEGSRLTVL.

This rearrangement joins TRBV5-4 to TRBJ2-1; 7 nucleotides align to TRBD2. The CDR3 is made up of 13 amino acids. Germline V lookup: CDR1 SGHNT, CDR2 YYREEE (reference sequence). The J segment lost 6 bases and the V segment lost 2 bases, leaving 2 bases of the junction unmatched. The CDR3 reads CASSFGRSNEQFF. Written as DNA, the CDR3 is TGTGCCAGCAGCTTCGGGAGGAGCAATGAGCAGTTCTTC.

The rearrangement uses TRBV5-1 and TRBJ1-4; D might be TRBD1 (5 bases). CDR1 and CDR2 from the germline V gene are SGHRS and YFSETQ. This CDR3 spans 14 amino acids. The V end lost 0 bases, the J end lost 5 bases, and 8 bases lay between the germline ends. CDR3 bases: TGCGCCAGCAGCTTGGGACAGCAGAATGAAAAACTGTTTTTT. Protein sequence: CASSLGQQNEKLFF.

The gene calls are TRBV10-2 and TRBJ1-2; TRBD1 agrees at 7 bases. The CDR3 is 15 amino acids. The trim removed 6 bases at V and 4 bases at J, leaving 11 bases unmatched. The germline CDR1 and CDR2 sequences are WSHSY and SAAADI. The DNA for the CDR3 is TGCGCCAGCAGGGAGACAGGGAGGGTCTTCTATGGCTACACCTTC. It specifies CASRETGRVFYGYTF.

The V gene is TRBV4-1, the J gene TRBJ2-1; D may be TRBD1 (8 bases). V lost 4 bases to trimming and J lost 1 base, with 23 bases between them. Germline V gene data show CDR1 as MGHRA and CDR2 as YSYEKL. This CDR3 has 19 residues. CDR3 sequence (DNA): TGCGCCAGCAGCCGGGGGGGCGACAGGGGAATTGGGTCCTACAATGAGCAGTTCTTC. Its protein product is CASSRGGDRGIGSYNEQFF.

This chain connects TRBV5-1 to TRBJ2-7; D might be TRBD2 (6 bases). Trimming stripped 4 bases from V and 7 bases from J, with 12 bases between. Germline V gene sequence: CDR1 SGHRS, CDR2 YFSETQ. This CDR3 has 12 amino acids. The CDR3 DNA sequence: TGCGCCAGCAGCCGTAGTGGAGGGGAGCAGTACTTC. Translating it yields CASSRSGGEQYF.

This chain connects TRBV9 to TRBJ2-1; D is possibly TRBD2 (6 bases). The CDR3 has 14 residues. The ends were cut back, 0 bases at V and 9 bases at J, with 13 bases in the middle. Germline CDR1 reads SGDLS; CDR2 reads YYNGEE. CDR3 DNA: TGTGCCAGCAGCGTAGAGCCAGGGACTGGTGAGCAGTTCTTC. Protein sequence: CASSVEPGTGEQFF.

This sequence joins TRBV5-1 and TRBJ1-1; TRBD1 matches at 9 bases. Unmatched junction bases numbered 11, after V lost 0 bases and J lost 8 bases. This CDR3 has 16 amino acids. Germline CDR1 reads SGHRS; CDR2 reads YFSETQ. Here the CDR3 reads CASSLALGQGLAEAFF. DNA of the CDR3: TGCGCCAGCAGCTTGGCCTTAGGACAGGGGTTAGCCGAAGCTTTCTTT.

The chain employs TRBV6-5 and TRBJ2-6; no reliable D call. Germline V lookup: CDR1 MNHEY, CDR2 SVGAGI. V shed 6 bases and J shed 2 bases, with 5 bases lying between them. The CDR3 has 13 residues. CDR3 residues: CASRQPGANVLTF. The CDR3 DNA sequence: TGTGCCAGCAGACAACCTGGGGCCAACGTCCTGACTTTC.

A note on this clone: The same CDR3 is also encoded by other DNA sequences in this sample. The rearrangement links TRBV10-3 to TRBJ2-7; 9 bases align to TRBD1. V shed 4 bases and J 4 bases; nucleotides not matched to a gene: 11. CDR3 length: 16 residues. Germline CDR1 ENHRY, CDR2 SYGVKD. The CDR3 coding sequence is TGTGCCATCAGTGCCTTAACAGGGGGCAGTAGTTACGAGCAGTACTTC. Its translation is CAISALTGGSSYEQYF.